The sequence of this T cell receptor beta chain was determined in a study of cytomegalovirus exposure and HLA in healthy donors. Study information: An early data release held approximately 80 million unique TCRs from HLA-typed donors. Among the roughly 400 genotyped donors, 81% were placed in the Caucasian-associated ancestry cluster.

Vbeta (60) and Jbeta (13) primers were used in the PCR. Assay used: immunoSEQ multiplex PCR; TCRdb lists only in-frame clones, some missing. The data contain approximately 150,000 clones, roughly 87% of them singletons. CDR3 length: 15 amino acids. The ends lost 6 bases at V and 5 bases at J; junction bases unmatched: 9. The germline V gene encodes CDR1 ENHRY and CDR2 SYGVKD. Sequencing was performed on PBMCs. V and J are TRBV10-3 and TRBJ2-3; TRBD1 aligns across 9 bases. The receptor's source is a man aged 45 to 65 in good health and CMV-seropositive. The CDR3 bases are TGTGCCATCAGCCAGGACAGGGGTTTTGAAGATACGCAGTATTTT. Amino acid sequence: CAISQDRGFEDTQYF.